Described below is a single T cell receptor beta chain sequence and its context. Sequenced by immunoSEQ multiplex PCR; TCRdb stores in-frame clones only, minus some. The table records roughly 49,000 clones, over 85% of them present only once. This CDR3 spans 14 amino acids. Germline values: CDR1 MNHEY, CDR2 SMNVEV (reference sequence). V was clipped by 3 bases and J by 4 bases, with 13 bases between them. This entry belongs to a study of T cell changes during pregnancy in multiple sclerosis. The chain recombines TRBV27 with TRBJ2-7; possibly TRBD2 for D (7 bases). The sequence came from a female donor with multiple sclerosis, enrolled in a pregnancy study. Sample: CD8+ T cells from peripheral blood mononuclear cells, taken after pregnancy. The CDR3 DNA sequence: TGTGCCAGCAGTTTCGGGGGGCGCGGGTACGAGCAGTACTTC. It translates to CASSFGGRGYEQYF.